This entry lists 20 T cell receptor beta chains sequenced from one sample in a study of T cell responses to AZD1222 COVID-19 vaccine. The repertoire was sequenced with immunoSEQ multiplex PCR; TCRdb's copy has only in-frame clones and lacks some. The table records roughly 120,000 clones, around nine tenths of them present only once. The specimen comprised peripheral blood, sampled 28 days after the second AZD1222 dose. These receptors all stem from an adult who received the AZD1222 COVID-19 vaccine.

V gene TRBV3-1 (or the pseudogene TRBV3-2) combines with J gene TRBJ2-3; 10 bases align to TRBD1. The CDR3 has 16 amino acids. The V gene end was trimmed by 4 bases and the J gene end by 2 bases; junction bases not matched to a gene: 6. CDR1 LGHDT and CDR2 YNNKEL come from the germline V gene (reference sequence). The CDR3 DNA follows: TGTGCCAGCAGCCCCCGGGACAGGGGTTTCACAGATACGCAGTATTTT. The encoded protein is CASSPRDRGFTDTQYF.

CDR3 in amino acids: CSAQGVEAFF. The DNA of the CDR3 is TGCAGTGCGCAGGGGGTTGAAGCTTTCTTT. The chain is built from TRBV20-1 and TRBJ1-1; TRBD1 agrees at 7 bases. CDR3 length: 10 amino acids. Per germline, CDR1 DFQATT and CDR2 SNEGSKA (reference sequence). The junction had 2 bases not matched to a gene; V was cut back by 6 bases and J by 7 bases.

The chain recombines TRBV27 with TRBJ2-7, with 12 nucleotides matching TRBD2. Germline loops: CDR1 MNHEY, CDR2 SMNVEV (reference sequence). The J segment lost 0 bases and the V segment lost 4 bases, leaving 1 base of the junction unmatched. The CDR3 has 15 residues. The CDR3 bases are TGTGCCAGCAGTTGGACTAGCGGGATCTCCTACGAGCAGTACTTC. It translates to CASSWTSGISYEQYF.

The chain links TRBV3-1 (or the pseudogene TRBV3-2) to TRBJ1-1; D is unresolved. Germline CDR1 and CDR2: LGHDT and YNNKEL (reference sequence). Trimming removed 4 bases at V and 0 bases at J, with 15 bases between. This CDR3 region has 16 residues. The CDR3 region is CASSLDPGLMNTEAFF. CDR3 in DNA: TGTGCCAGCAGCCTTGATCCGGGCCTTATGAACACTGAAGCTTTCTTT.

The V call is TRBV27, the J call TRBJ2-1, with D unresolved. This CDR3 comprises 14 residues. The ends were cut back, 2 bases at V and 0 bases at J, with 5 bases in the middle. Germline V gives CDR1 MNHEY, CDR2 SMNVEV (reference sequence). In nucleotides, the CDR3 is TGTGCCAGCAGTTTACAGAGCTCCTACAATGAGCAGTTCTTC. Translation gives CASSLQSSYNEQFF.

CDR3 residues: CASSPYWGTSGNTIYF. The CDR3 DNA reads as TGTGCCAGCAGCCCTTATTGGGGAACTTCTGGAAACACCATATATTTT. V usage is TRBV9 and J usage is TRBJ1-3; D is ambiguous. Deletions cut 4 bases from V and 1 base from J, with 15 bases between. The CDR3 totals 16 residues. Germline V gives CDR1 SGDLS, CDR2 YYNGEE. Complete variable domain (other parts from reference TRBV9 and TRBJ1-3): DSGVTQTPKHLITATGQRVTLRCSPRSGDLSVYWYQQSLDQGLQFLIQYYNGEERAKGNILERFSAQQFPDLHSELNLSSLELGDSALYFCASSPYWGTSGNTIYFGEGSWLTVV.

This chain uses TRBV5-4 with TRBJ2-2; 7 positions agree with TRBD1. The CDR3 loop spans 17 amino acids. V was pared by 0 bases and J by 3 bases, with 8 bases of the junction left unmatched. Germline lookup yields CDR1 SGHNT and CDR2 YYREEE (reference sequence). CDR3: CASSLASRQGHTGELFF. CDR3 nucleotide sequence: TGTGCCAGCAGCTTGGCCAGCCGACAGGGACACACCGGGGAGCTGTTTTTT.

This rearrangement joins TRBV29-1 to TRBJ2-1; D tentatively reads TRBD1 or TRBD2 (7 bases each). Trimming removed 0 bases from V and 7 bases from J, with 31 bases in between. The CDR3 is 20 amino acids. Germline CDR1 is SQVTM and CDR2 is ANQGSEA. CDR3 coding DNA: TGCAGCGTTGAAGACCCCGGACAGGATCTAGCGGTTTGGGTTGGAAATGAGCAGTTCTTC. Translated, it gives CSVEDPGQDLAVWVGNEQFF.

V and J are TRBV6-5 and TRBJ2-1; no clear D. The CDR3 extends over 12 amino acids. Trimming took 7 bases from V and 7 from J, leaving 11 bases between them. Germline V lookup: CDR1 MNHEY, CDR2 SVGAGI. CDR3 coding DNA: TGTGCCAGCACCAAAGGGTGGAATGAGCAGTTCTTC. It encodes CASTKGWNEQFF.

CDR3 region: CASSLSGARTGNTIYF. CDR3 nucleotide sequence: TGTGCCAGCAGCTTATCGGGGGCGAGGACTGGAAACACCATATATTTT. V is TRBV11-1 and J is TRBJ1-3; TRBD1 is a possible D gene (6 bases). Trimming took off 2 bases at V and 2 bases at J, with 13 bases between the two ends. The CDR3 consists of 16 residues. Germline V gene data show CDR1 as SGHAT and CDR2 as FQDESV (reference sequence).

The count of this clone is one. This chain joins TRBV5-1 and TRBJ1-2, with TRBD1 matching 7 bases. This CDR3 is 14 amino acids long. V lost 0 bases, J lost 4 bases, and 3 bases stayed unmatched. Germline assignment: CDR1 SGHRS and CDR2 YFSETQ. The CDR3 DNA sequence: TGCGCCAGCAGCTTGGAAGGGGGCGGCTATGGCTACACCTTC. Amino acid sequence: CASSLEGGGYGYTF.

This clone was observed a few times. The V gene is TRBV7-2, the J gene TRBJ2-7; 8 nucleotides line up with TRBD2. CDR1 SGHTA and CDR2 FQGNSA come from the germline V gene. With V trimmed by 1 base and J by 2 bases, 4 bases remained unmatched. The CDR3 has 15 residues. CDR3 amino acids: CASSLEGRGAYEQYF. The CDR3 DNA reads TGTGCCAGCAGCTTAGAGGGGCGGGGGGCCTACGAGCAGTACTTC.

This CDR3 reads CASSYSSGADQGTQYF. The CDR3 coding sequence is TGTGCCAGCAGTTACTCGAGCGGGGCTGATCAGGGGACCCAGTACTTC. The genes are TRBV6-5 and TRBJ2-5; 7 nucleotides agree with TRBD2. The CDR3 is made up of 16 amino acids. Unmatched junction bases numbered 11, after V lost 0 bases and J lost 7 bases. The germline V gene has CDR1 MNHEY and CDR2 SVGAGI.

J is TRBJ2-1 and V is TRBV7-2, with 8 bases aligning to TRBD1. The V and J ends lost 5 bases and 7 bases, in that order; junction bases with no gene match: 7. Looked up from germline, CDR1 is SGHTA and CDR2 is FQGNSA. This CDR3 has 14 residues. CDR3 amino acids: CASSPGQGANEQFF. For the CDR3, the DNA is TGTGCCAGCAGCCCCGGACAGGGAGCAAATGAGCAGTTCTTC.

The chain links TRBV6-5 to TRBJ2-2; D call uncertain. CDR3 length: 16 residues. V was clipped by 0 bases and J by 4 bases, with 12 bases between them. Germline loops: CDR1 MNHEY, CDR2 SVGAGI. The CDR3 DNA reads as TGTGCCAGCAGTTACTCCGTAGGACGGGTCACCGGGGAGCTGTTTTTT. Translation gives CASSYSVGRVTGELFF.

Remarks on this clone: The same CDR3 arises from other DNA sequences in this sample as well. The chain uses TRBV5-1 and TRBJ2-5; D gene unclear. CDR3 length: 11 amino acids. In germline, CDR1 is SGHRS, CDR2 YFSETQ. The V gene lost 3 bases and the J gene lost 2 bases, with 2 bases spanning the gap. Written as DNA, the CDR3 is TGCGCCAGCAGCTCACAAGAGACCCAGTACTTC. As protein: CASSSQETQYF.

The chain employs TRBV30 and TRBJ1-3; D gene ambiguous. Germline CDR1 and CDR2: GTSNPN and SVGIG (reference sequence). The ends were cut back, 3 bases at V and 0 bases at J, with 3 bases in the middle. The CDR3 extends over 12 amino acids. CDR3 DNA sequence: TGTGCCTGGAGAACCTCTGGAAACACCATATATTTT. Protein: CAWRTSGNTIYF.

This clone was counted once. The rearrangement uses TRBV4-2 and TRBJ2-7; TRBD1 aligns across 7 bases. The CDR3 is 16 amino acids. In germline, CDR1 is LGHNA, CDR2 YNFKEQ. The V gene end was trimmed by 1 base and the J gene end by 2 bases; junction bases not matched to a gene: 8. In DNA, the CDR3 is TGTGCCAGCAGCCAAGCCGACAGGGAAGGACCCTACGAGCAGTACTTC. This encodes CASSQADREGPYEQYF.

This chain links TRBV18 with TRBJ1-2, with 7 bases aligning to TRBD1. With V trimmed by 6 bases and J by 2 bases, 6 bases remained unmatched. The CDR3 extends over 14 amino acids. The germline CDR1 and CDR2 sequences are KGHSH and LQKENI. CDR3 in amino acids: CASSSGGTNYGYTF. The DNA of the CDR3 is TGTGCCAGCTCCTCAGGGGGTACAAACTATGGCTACACCTTC.

The rearrangement uses TRBV7-9 and TRBJ1-6, with 11 bases fitting TRBD1. The ends lost 6 bases at V and 10 bases at J; junction bases unmatched: 17. Germline CDR1 and CDR2: SEHNR and FQNEAQ (reference sequence). The CDR3 length is 18 residues. CDR3 sequence (DNA): TGTGCCAGCAGTTTCGGACCTGGACAGGGGGCTTCAGGATCACCCCTCCACTTT. It translates to CASSFGPGQGASGSPLHF.